The sequence of this T cell receptor beta chain was determined in a study of blood T cell repertoires in COVID-19. As for the study in general: Researchers got acute and convalescent COVID-19 samples from the United States, Italy and Spain. From T cells, B-cell-depleted T cells, or PBMCs came the material, which was cDNA or gDNA.

As originally analysed: Amplification of reference gene primers provided the estimated nucleated cell counts. Profiling relied on immunoSEQ multiplex PCR, and the TCRdb table lists in-frame clones only, not all of them. The V and J calls and clone size come from that table; D and trimming were worked out from the DNA. In the table there are some 260,000 clones, around 89% of which are singletons. Trimming removed 6 bases from V and 4 bases from J, with 12 bases in between. CDR3 length equals 13 residues. Patients in Seattle were enrolled during active infection, then followed longitudinally. This sequence joins TRBV12-3 or TRBV12-4 and TRBJ2-5; D is ambiguous. The TCR originated in a woman under 40 with COVID-19, enrolled during active disease. The sample taken for sequencing was peripheral blood. The CDR3 DNA is TGTGCCAGCAGCCTTACGGGTGCAGAGACCCAGTACTTC. Translating gives CASSLTGAETQYF.